A single sample is the source of the 19 T cell receptor beta chains below, sequenced in a study of early T cells in non-severe SARS-CoV-2 infection. TCRdb reprocessed the 5' RACE reads via MiXCR and lists one record per CDR3 protein. The sample consists of about 61,000 distinct CDR3 sequences, under 14% of them appearing once. Sequenced material: whole blood. The receptors originated from an adult who was a healthcare worker with PCR-confirmed SARS-CoV-2 infection or an uninfected control (not recorded which).

V and J are TRBV4-3 and TRBJ2-3, with a possible D match to TRBD1 (6 bases). V gave up 0 bases and J gave up 4 bases, with 11 bases separating them. The CDR3 totals 15 residues. Germline assignment: CDR1 LGHNA and CDR2 YSLEER. DNA for the CDR3: TGCGCCAGCAGCCAAGACTTCCGGACAGCAGATACGCAGTATTTT. This gives the protein CASSQDFRTADTQYF.

This clonotype has only a few counts. The chain links TRBV11-2 to TRBJ1-3; no clear D gene. The V end lost 1 base, the J end lost 4 bases, and 8 bases lay between the germline ends. This CDR3 is built from 14 residues. Germline loops: CDR1 SGHAT, CDR2 FQNNGV. The CDR3 coding sequence is TGTGCCAGCAGCTTAGGACGGGAAGGAAACACCATATATTTT. It encodes CASSLGREGNTIYF.

The genes are TRBV4-1 and TRBJ2-7, with unresolved D. V was pared by 0 bases and J by 1 base, with 7 bases between. Germline V lookup: CDR1 MGHRA, CDR2 YSYEKL. This CDR3 is 14 amino acids long. The CDR3 sequence: CASSQDLGSYEQYF. For the CDR3, the DNA is TGCGCCAGCAGCCAAGATCTAGGGTCCTACGAGCAGTACTTC.

This clonotype was recorded many times. The chain couples TRBV6-2 or TRBV6-3 to TRBJ1-2; 7 bases align to TRBD1. Looked up from germline, CDR1 is MNHEY and CDR2 is SVGEGT. The ends lost 6 bases at V and 4 bases at J; junction bases unmatched: 11. There are 15 residues in the CDR3. This chain's CDR3 is CASSSPEGGVYGYTF. The CDR3, as DNA: TGTGCCAGCAGCAGCCCCGAAGGGGGCGTCTATGGCTACACCTTC.

The chain links TRBV10-3 to TRBJ2-1, with a tentative D call TRBD1 (5 bases). The length of the CDR3 is 14 residues. CDR1 and CDR2 (germline): ENHRY, SYGVKD. The V and J ends lost 2 bases and 2 bases respectively, with 7 bases between them. As DNA, the CDR3 is TGTGCCATCAGTGAGAGGGGAACCTACAATGAGCAGTTCTTC. Protein sequence: CAISERGTYNEQFF.

V is TRBV12-3 or TRBV12-4 and J is TRBJ2-4; unclear D gene. V lost 2 bases and J lost 2, with 16 bases in between. CDR3 length: 17 residues. The CDR3 sequence is CASSLFGPRTTKNIQYF. In DNA, the CDR3 is TGTGCCAGCAGTTTATTCGGACCACGCACGACCAAAAACATTCAGTACTTC.

The chain has TRBV12-3 or TRBV12-4 and TRBJ2-5, with D tentatively TRBD1 (5 bases). The CDR3 has 16 amino acids. Trimming removed 5 bases at V and 2 bases at J, with 18 bases between. As DNA, the CDR3 is TGTGCCAGCAGTCCGCAGGGCCCTCCGGCGCAAGAGACCCAGTACTTC. Translated: CASSPQGPPAQETQYF.

The table lists this clonotype with many counts. The rearrangement uses TRBV29-1 and TRBJ2-5; TRBD1 aligns across 8 bases. Germline CDR1 reads SQVTM; CDR2 reads ANQGSEA. The CDR3 contains 12 residues. V lost 6 bases, J lost 5 bases, and 5 bases stayed unmatched. In DNA form, the CDR3 reads TGCAGCGTGAACGGACAGGGTGAGACCCAGTACTTC. Translation gives CSVNGQGETQYF.

This clonotype occurred many times. This sequence joins TRBV6-6 and TRBJ2-7; TRBD1 is a possible D gene (5 bases). The germline V gene encodes CDR1 MNHNY and CDR2 SVGAGI (reference sequence). CDR3 length: 12 residues. Trimming pared 7 bases from V and 7 bases from J, leaving 14 bases between. This CDR3 reads CASTWGQTEQYF. In nucleotides, the CDR3 is TGTGCCAGCACCTGGGGCCAGACTGAGCAGTACTTC.

This clonotype appeared many times. The rearrangement joins TRBV11-2 to TRBJ2-7; 9 bases match TRBD2. Germline lookup yields CDR1 SGHAT and CDR2 FQNNGV. The CDR3 totals 19 residues. With V trimmed by 4 bases and J by 4 bases, 20 bases remained unmatched. The DNA of the CDR3 is TGTGCCAGCAGCTCCCCCAGGTTAGCGGGGGACCCGAAAATTTACGAGCAGTACTTC. This gives the protein CASSSPRLAGDPKIYEQYF.

The rearrangement links TRBV19 to TRBJ2-1, with 9 nucleotides matching TRBD1. This CDR3 has 15 amino acids. Germline V gene data show CDR1 as LNHDA and CDR2 as SQIVND (reference sequence). Trimming took 10 bases from V and 8 from J; bases not matched to a gene: 15. The CDR3, as DNA: TGTGCCACCGCCCCCAGGGACAGGGCTTCCCATGAGCAGTTCTTC. Protein: CATAPRDRASHEQFF.

The table lists this clonotype with many counts. The V gene is TRBV28, the J gene TRBJ2-5; 7 bases are a match to TRBD1. Germline lookup yields CDR1 MDHEN and CDR2 SYDVKM. The CDR3 covers 16 residues. Trimming at V came to 5 bases and at J to 3 bases, leaving 12 bases not matched to a gene. In DNA form, the CDR3 reads TGTGCCAGCAGTCAGATTCGACAGGGTCGTGAAGAGACCCAGTACTTC. This translates into CASSQIRQGREETQYF. The full variable domain, with the rest looked up from reference TRBV28 and TRBJ2-5, is DVKVTQSSRYLVKRTGEKVFLECVQDMDHENMFWYRQDPGLGLRLIYFSYDVKMKEKGDIPEGYSVSREKKERFSLILESASTNQTSMYLCASSQIRQGREETQYFGPGTRLLVL.

This clonotype was picked up a small number of times. The J gene is TRBJ2-1, the V gene TRBV12-3 or TRBV12-4, with TRBD2 identical over 7 bases. This CDR3 contains 14 residues. Trimming removed 2 bases from V and 7 bases from J; junction bases left unmatched: 5. The CDR3 coding sequence is TGTGCCAGCAGTTTATGGCTAGCGGTAAATGAGCAGTTCTTC. Its protein product is CASSLWLAVNEQFF.

The genes are TRBV12-3 or TRBV12-4 and TRBJ2-1; TRBD1 aligns across 8 bases. The length of the CDR3 is 14 residues. The V and J ends lost 8 bases and 8 bases, in that order; junction bases with no gene match: 11. The CDR3 loop reads CASGIQGVFDEQFF. For the CDR3, the DNA is TGTGCCAGCGGGATACAGGGGGTATTCGATGAGCAGTTCTTC.

This rearrangement joins TRBV7-6 to TRBJ2-3; TRBD2 matches at 7 bases. V lost 4 bases and J lost 3; bases outside the gene matches: 7. This CDR3 comprises 15 residues. CDR1 and CDR2 (germline): SGHVS, FNYEAQ. This CDR3 is CASSSLAGETDTQYF. In nucleotides, the CDR3 is TGTGCCAGCAGCTCGTTGGCGGGGGAGACAGATACGCAGTATTTT.

This clonotype was detected ten times or more. The gene calls are TRBV19 and TRBJ1-5; TRBD1 aligns across 7 bases. The CDR3 spans 15 residues. The junction had 9 bases not matched to a gene; V was cut back by 4 bases and J by 6 bases. Germline-derived CDR1 and CDR2 are LNHDA and SQIVND (reference sequence). The CDR3 sequence is CASSTSGGQSQPQHF. CDR3 sequence (DNA): TGTGCCAGTAGTACCTCAGGGGGTCAGAGTCAGCCCCAGCATTTT.

The CDR3 loop is CASSQHRGASTDTQYF. The CDR3 DNA reads TGTGCCAGCAGCCAACACCGGGGGGCTAGCACAGATACGCAGTATTTT. The gene calls are TRBV3-1 and TRBJ2-3; D might be TRBD2 (7 bases). The V end was cut by 2 bases, the J end by 0 bases, with 12 bases between. The CDR3 consists of 16 residues. Germline CDR1 reads LGHDT; CDR2 reads YNNKEL (reference sequence).

This clonotype was picked up many times. This sequence joins TRBV7-2 and TRBJ1-6, with 9 positions matching TRBD1. The V and J ends lost 4 bases and 8 bases, in that order; junction bases with no gene match: 0. The CDR3 runs 13 residues. CDR1 is SGHTA, CDR2 FQGNSA, per germline. The CDR3 loop reads CASSWDRDSPLHF. CDR3 sequence (DNA): TGTGCCAGCAGCTGGGACAGGGATTCACCCCTCCACTTT.

This clonotype has only a few counts. The chain is built from TRBV28 and TRBJ1-1; 7 nucleotides align to TRBD1. V was clipped by 3 bases and J by 0 bases; unmatched bases: 4. From germline, CDR1 is MDHEN and CDR2 SYDVKM. The CDR3 runs to 15 residues. The CDR3 coding sequence is TGTGCCAGCAGTTTTAGGGACAGAGTGAACACTGAAGCTTTCTTT. Translated, it gives CASSFRDRVNTEAFF.